This T cell receptor (beta chain) emerged from a study of T cell clones after liver transplantation. As for the study in general: Pre-transplant mixed lymphocyte reactions yielded third-party-reactive TCRbeta sequences as comparators for graft-donor-reactive sequences. Tolerance: complete withdrawal held at least one year, liver enzymes staying within twice normal. Broader study findings: Rather than being deleted, graft donor-reactive T cells may have moved into the graft. Circulating graft-donor-reactive CD4 TCRbeta sequences fell significantly post-transplant in 5 of 8 subjects.

Points on this clone: The target antigen is unknown.

Method: immunoSEQ multiplex PCR; TCRdb's copy keeps in-frame clones and lacks some. The sample includes 55,000 to 75,000 clones, approximately 63% seen only once; the top ten take about 3%. Germline V lookup: CDR1 SGHAT, CDR2 FQNNGV. The V end lost 0 bases, the J end lost 6 bases, and 9 bases lay between the germline ends. The CDR3 totals 14 residues. This receptor was obtained from a human patient who received a liver transplant. Some T cells may be graft donor cells. The chain joins TRBV11-2 to TRBJ1-5; no clear D gene. Sequencing used CD4+ T cells from blood, obtained at the approximately 16-month timepoint. CDR3 in DNA: TGTGCCAGCAGCTTAGACTCTCCCGGTCAGCCCCAGCATTTT. Amino acids: CASSLDSPGQPQHF.